This entry lists 24 T cell receptor beta chains sequenced from one sample in a study of blood T cell repertoires in COVID-19. Using immunoSEQ multiplex PCR, the repertoire was profiled, and TCRdb retains in-frame clones only, with some absent. This table has over 200,000 clones, 80% to 90% appearing once. What was sequenced was peripheral blood. The receptors were gathered from a man in his forties or fifties with acute or convalescent COVID-19.

The chain links TRBV5-1 to TRBJ2-1; TRBD2 matches 14 bases. J was trimmed by 8 bases and V by 4 bases; bases with no gene match: 8. Germline lookup yields CDR1 SGHRS and CDR2 YFSETQ. The CDR3 is 16 residues long. The CDR3 DNA follows: TGCGCCAGCAGCCGACCACGACTAGCGGGGGGGGATGAGCAGTTCTTC. Translated, it gives CASSRPRLAGGDEQFF.

Of note for this clone: The sample contains more than one DNA sequence encoding this CDR3. The chain is built from TRBV5-1 and TRBJ1-3, with D perhaps TRBD1 (6 bases). Between the trimmed V and J ends, which lost 5 bases and 4 bases, there was a span of 13 bases. The V gene's germline CDR1 is SGHRS and CDR2 YFSETQ. The CDR3 runs to 14 residues. This CDR3 reads CASSLGQPGNTIYF. The CDR3 coding sequence is TGCGCCAGCAGTTTAGGACAGCCAGGAAACACCATATATTTT.

The V call is TRBV29-1, the J call TRBJ2-7, with TRBD2 identical over 8 bases. Germline V gives CDR1 SQVTM, CDR2 ANQGSEA. The V and J ends lost 7 bases and 3 bases, in that order; junction bases with no gene match: 11. The CDR3 has 14 residues. The CDR3 DNA reads as TGCAGCGCCGCGGGGGGACGGGCGATCTACGAGCAGTACTTC. This encodes CSAAGGRAIYEQYF.

This sequence joins TRBV4-1 and TRBJ2-5; the match to TRBD2 covers 7 bases. CDR1 MGHRA and CDR2 YSYEKL come from the germline V gene. This CDR3 is built from 19 residues. V shed 0 bases and J 1 base; nucleotides not matched to a gene: 14. CDR3 region: CASSQDRPSGLAPQETQYF. The DNA for the CDR3 is TGCGCCAGCAGCCAAGATCGACCTAGCGGACTCGCCCCCCAAGAGACCCAGTACTTC.

The V gene is TRBV7-2, the J gene TRBJ2-7; D remains ambiguous. V lost 3 bases to trimming and J lost 1 base, with 13 bases between them. CDR3 length: 15 residues. Germline V gene lookup returns CDR1 SGHTA and CDR2 FQGNSA. CDR3 coding DNA: TGTGCCAGCAGCTTCTCCACGCGATTTTCCTACGAGCAGTACTTC. Residues: CASSFSTRFSYEQYF.

This clone was counted once. V usage is TRBV19 and J usage is TRBJ1-1, with no clear D. Trimming removed 3 bases at V and 0 bases at J, with 8 bases between. The CDR3 is 14 amino acids. Germline lookup yields CDR1 LNHDA and CDR2 SQIVND (reference sequence). The CDR3 DNA follows: TGTGCCAGTAGTATCGAGGTCATGAACACTGAAGCTTTCTTT. Amino acids: CASSIEVMNTEAFF. The full variable domain, in which reference TRBV19 and TRBJ1-1 provide the parts outside the CDR3, is DGGITQSPKYLFRKEGQNVTLSCEQNLNHDAMYWYRQDPGQGLRLIYYSQIVNDFQKGDIAEGYSVSREKKESFPLTVTSAQKNPTAFYLCASSIEVMNTEAFFGQGTRLTVV.

The chain carries TRBV6-6 and TRBJ2-3; D is unclear. The germline V and J ends were trimmed by 6 bases and 3 bases, with 7 bases remaining between them. CDR1 and CDR2 from the germline V gene are MNHNY and SVGAGI (reference sequence). The CDR3 runs 12 residues. Here the CDR3 reads CASSLYTDTQYF. As DNA, the CDR3 is TGTGCCAGCAGCCTATATACAGATACGCAGTATTTT.

CDR3 sequence reads: CASSLGQAYYEQYF. CDR3 nucleotide sequence: TGCGCCAGCAGCTTGGGACAGGCTTACTACGAGCAGTACTTC. The chain recombines TRBV5-1 with TRBJ2-7; TRBD1 is a possible D gene (6 bases). The CDR3 has 14 amino acids. Germline CDR1 is SGHRS and CDR2 is YFSETQ. V dropped 0 bases and J dropped 3 bases, with 10 bases sitting between them.

A single count supports this clone. The gene calls are TRBV2 and TRBJ2-7; no reliable D call. The CDR3 runs to 11 residues. The germline V gene has CDR1 SNHLY and CDR2 FYNNEI. Trimming stripped 5 bases from V and 4 bases from J, with 6 bases between. CDR3 DNA sequence: TGTGCCAGCAGTTTCGCGTACGAGCAGTACTTC. Its protein is CASSFAYEQYF.

The DNA for the CDR3 is TGTGCCAGCAGCTTTCTGACAGGGGGGGACTATGGCTACACCTTC. This codes for CASSFLTGGDYGYTF. The rearrangement uses TRBV7-2 and TRBJ1-2; TRBD1 matches 9 bases. Germline trimming cut 3 bases from V and 3 bases from J; bases unmatched to any gene: 5. CDR1 is SGHTA, CDR2 FQGNSA, per germline. This CDR3 has 15 residues.

This clone showed up just once. The chain carries TRBV11-3 and TRBJ2-1; D is unresolved. CDR3 length: 14 amino acids. The germline gives CDR1 SGHNT, CDR2 YENEEA. Trimming left V 0 bases short and J 3 bases short, with 6 bases between. CDR3 loop: CASSLEGDYNEQFF. Written as DNA, the CDR3 is TGTGCCAGCAGCTTAGAGGGCGACTACAATGAGCAGTTCTTC. The whole variable domain, filled in from reference TRBV11-3 and TRBJ2-1, reads EAGVVQSPRYKIIEKKQPVAFWCNPISGHNTLYWYLQNLGQGPELLIRYENEEAVDDSQLPKDRFSAERLKGVDSTLKIQPAELGDSAVYLCASSLEGDYNEQFFGPGTRLTVL.

The V gene is TRBV10-3, the J gene TRBJ1-2, with 7 bases matching TRBD1. Trimming took 4 bases from V and 7 from J; bases not matched to a gene: 6. The CDR3 spans 13 residues. CDR1 is ENHRY and CDR2 is SYGVKD in the germline V gene. CDR3 coding DNA: TGTGCCATCAGTGGACAGGGAATAATTGGCTACACCTTC. It specifies CAISGQGIIGYTF.

This clone has more than one count but fewer than ten. The J gene is TRBJ1-6, the V gene TRBV28, with 9 bases fitting TRBD1. Trimming removed 5 bases from V and 6 bases from J; junction bases left unmatched: 5. The CDR3 totals 15 residues. Germline V CDR1 and CDR2: MDHEN, SYDVKM. The CDR3 sequence is CASSPHRGRNSPLHF. The CDR3 bases are TGTGCCAGCAGTCCCCACAGGGGGCGTAATTCACCCCTCCACTTT.

J is TRBJ2-1 and V is TRBV10-2; tentatively, D is TRBD2 (5 bases). CDR3 length: 16 amino acids. V was clipped by 5 bases and J by 7 bases, with 21 bases between them. Germline V gene sequence: CDR1 WSHSY, CDR2 SAAADI. CDR3 loop: CASSPHTRDWNNEQFF. As DNA, the CDR3 is TGCGCCAGCAGTCCCCATACTAGAGACTGGAATAATGAGCAGTTCTTC.

CDR3 sequence reads: CASSGWTVANTGELFF. The DNA of the CDR3 is TGTGCCAGTAGCGGATGGACAGTCGCGAACACCGGGGAGCTGTTTTTT. The chain couples TRBV19 to TRBJ2-2, with D perhaps TRBD1 (6 bases). This CDR3 contains 16 residues. From germline, CDR1 is LNHDA and CDR2 SQIVND (reference sequence). Trimming removed 6 bases from V and 0 bases from J, with 14 bases in between.

This clone came up once. The chain carries TRBV29-1 and TRBJ2-2; TRBD2 agrees at 8 bases. Germline CDR1 is SQVTM and CDR2 is ANQGSEA. CDR3 length: 13 residues. Trimming cost V 7 bases and J 5 bases; bases outside gene matches: 6. CDR3 region: CSAGTSWTGELFF. The CDR3 nucleotides are TGCAGCGCTGGGACTAGTTGGACCGGGGAGCTGTTTTTT.

Only one count was recorded for this clone. The chain uses TRBV2 and TRBJ2-1; possible D gene TRBD1, 6 bases. The CDR3 has 14 amino acids. Germline CDR1 is SNHLY and CDR2 is FYNNEI. Trimming took 6 bases from V and 6 from J, leaving 15 bases between them. The CDR3 loop reads CASSGPRGPNEQFF. The DNA for the CDR3 is TGTGCCAGCAGCGGACCCAGGGGTCCCAATGAGCAGTTCTTC. Based on the CDR3 plus reference TRBV2 and TRBJ2-1, the full variable domain is EPEVTQTPSHQVTQMGQEVILRCVPISNHLYFYWYRQILGQKVEFLVSFYNNEISEKSEIFDDQFSVERPDGSNFTLKIRSTKLEDSAMYFCASSGPRGPNEQFFGPGTRLTVL.

The chain combines TRBV6-5 with TRBJ2-1, with 12 bases fitting TRBD2. Germline CDR1 MNHEY, CDR2 SVGAGI. The CDR3 is made up of 15 amino acids. V shed 6 bases and J 7 bases; nucleotides not matched to a gene: 7. The DNA for the CDR3 is TGTGCCAGCAGGGGGCTAGCGGGAGGGAGGAATGAGCAGTTCTTC. Its translation: CASRGLAGGRNEQFF.

The chain recombines TRBV5-4 with TRBJ2-1, with 12 nucleotides matching TRBD2. V shed 4 bases, J shed 0 bases, and the junction held 14 bases outside the gene matches. The germline gives CDR1 SGHNT, CDR2 YYREEE (reference sequence). The CDR3 sequence is 20 residues long. The CDR3 sequence is CASSPGLAGILSSSYNEQFF. As DNA, the CDR3 is TGTGCCAGCAGCCCAGGACTAGCGGGAATCTTATCCAGCTCCTACAATGAGCAGTTCTTC.

This chain uses TRBV10-1 with TRBJ2-2; a possible D gene is TRBD1 (5 bases). Trimming stripped 5 bases from V and 1 base from J, with 8 bases between. The length of the CDR3 is 14 residues. Germline V gene lookup returns CDR1 WNHNN and CDR2 SYGVQD (reference sequence). CDR3 in DNA: TGCGCCAGCAGTCGCGGACAGAACACCGGGGAGCTGTTTTTT. Its translation is CASSRGQNTGELFF.

The chain has TRBV12-3 or TRBV12-4 and TRBJ1-1; perhaps TRBD1 as D (6 bases). Trimming shortened V by 8 bases and J by 5 bases, and 15 bases separated the two germline ends. This CDR3 is 13 amino acids long. The CDR3 protein is CASRQVFGTEAFF. The CDR3 DNA follows: TGTGCCAGCCGACAGGTCTTTGGGACTGAAGCTTTCTTT.

This chain connects TRBV29-1 to TRBJ2-7; D unclear. Germline values: CDR1 SQVTM, CDR2 ANQGSEA. The V gene lost 0 bases and the J gene lost 3 bases, with 9 bases spanning the gap. The CDR3 runs to 13 residues. CDR3 in amino acids: CSVEDVQRYEQYF. The CDR3 nucleotides are TGCAGCGTTGAAGACGTCCAGCGCTACGAGCAGTACTTC.

The rearrangement links TRBV5-1 to TRBJ2-7; the match to TRBD2 covers 7 bases. The V gene end was trimmed by 0 bases and the J gene end by 0 bases; junction bases not matched to a gene: 3. The germline gives CDR1 SGHRS, CDR2 YFSETQ. This CDR3 contains 15 residues. The CDR3 spells CASSLGGTTSYEQYF. The CDR3 DNA reads TGCGCCAGCAGCTTGGGTGGGACTACCTCCTACGAGCAGTACTTC.

The chain joins TRBV9 to TRBJ2-3; D possibly corresponds to TRBD2 (5 bases). Per the germline V gene, CDR1 is SGDLS and CDR2 is YYNGEE. Deletions cut 3 bases from V and 0 bases from J, with 5 bases between. CDR3 length equals 13 residues. CDR3: CASSGTSTDTQYF. The CDR3, as DNA: TGTGCCAGCAGCGGGACTAGCACAGATACGCAGTATTTT.